This T cell receptor beta chain was sequenced for a study of Graves' ophthalmopathy and Graves' hyperthyroidism. The sample holds one count of this clonotype. An end of the junction does not agree with germline; a read error may underlie this. The germline V gene encodes CDR1 MNHNS and CDR2 SASEGT. The CDR3 covers 15 residues. Donors with ophthalmopathy: moderate-to-severe activity, CAS ≥3, NOSPECS ≥4, duration under 3 months. As the template, RNA transcripts were used to amplify TCR beta CDR3 regions. HTBI primers were employed in first-round RT-PCR, then a second-round multiplex PCR followed. From the multiplex PCR reads, TCRdb called clonotypes with MiXCR, one entry per CDR3 protein. The repertoire has nearly 400,000 distinct CDR3 sequences, around 16% of them found once; the top ten carry 1.5% to 2%.

Input material: peripheral blood. The chain uses TRBV6-1 and TRBJ1-5, with TRBD1 matching 9 bases. The TCR originated in a woman aged 18 to 35 with Graves' ophthalmopathy. This chain's CDR3 is CASSEGQGSNQPQHF. The CDR3 DNA reads as TGTGCCAGCAGCGAAGGACAGGGGAGCAATCAGCCCCAGCATTTT.